This T cell receptor (beta chain) is drawn from a study of response to subunit inactivated influenza vaccine. Study-wide results and caveats: The authors suggested that every seasonal influenza vaccination recruits few new T cells.

The sample holds a few counts of this clonotype. Antigen: not known. TCRdb reanalysed the RT-PCR reads using MiXCR and keeps one entry per CDR3 protein. The table has more than 550,000 distinct CDR3 sequences, 12% seen once. The V gene lost 5 bases and the J gene lost 3 bases, with 7 bases spanning the gap. The CDR3 loop spans 13 amino acids. The sample was PBMCs from blood, taken on the day of vaccination. The V and J genes are TRBV12-3 or TRBV12-4 and TRBJ2-2, with D possibly TRBD1 on 5 matching bases. The clonotype was recovered from a man aged 50 to 59 who received an inactivated influenza vaccine. CDR3 coding DNA: TGTGCCAGCAGTGGACATCACACCGGGGAGCTGTTTTTT. It specifies CASSGHHTGELFF.